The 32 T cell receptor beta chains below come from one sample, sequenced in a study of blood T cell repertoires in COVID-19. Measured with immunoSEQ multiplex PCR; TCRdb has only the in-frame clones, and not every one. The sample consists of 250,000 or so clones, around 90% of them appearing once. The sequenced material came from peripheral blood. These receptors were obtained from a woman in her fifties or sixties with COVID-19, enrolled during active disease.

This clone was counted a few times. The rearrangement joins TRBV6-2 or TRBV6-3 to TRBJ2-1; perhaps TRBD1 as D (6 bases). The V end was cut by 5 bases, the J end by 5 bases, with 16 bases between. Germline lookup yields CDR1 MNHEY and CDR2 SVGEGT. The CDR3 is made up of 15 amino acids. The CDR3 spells CASSEGQRKNNEQFF. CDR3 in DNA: TGTGCCAGCAGTGAGGGACAAAGAAAAAACAATGAGCAGTTCTTC.

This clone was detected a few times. CDR3 nucleotide sequence: TGTGCCAGCAGCTTGGACAGCAATGCCGATCAGCCCCAGCATTTT. Its translation: CASSLDSNADQPQHF. The chain joins TRBV5-6 to TRBJ1-5; D is ambiguous. Germline CDR1 is SGHDT and CDR2 is YYEEEE. Trimming stripped 0 bases from V and 5 bases from J, with 12 bases between. CDR3 size: 15 residues.

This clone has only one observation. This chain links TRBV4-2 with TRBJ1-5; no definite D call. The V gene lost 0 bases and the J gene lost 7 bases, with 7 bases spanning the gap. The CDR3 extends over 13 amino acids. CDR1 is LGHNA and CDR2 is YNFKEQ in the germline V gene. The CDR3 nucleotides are TGTGCCAGCAGCCAAGATTCGGGGCAGCCCCAGCATTTT. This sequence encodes CASSQDSGQPQHF.

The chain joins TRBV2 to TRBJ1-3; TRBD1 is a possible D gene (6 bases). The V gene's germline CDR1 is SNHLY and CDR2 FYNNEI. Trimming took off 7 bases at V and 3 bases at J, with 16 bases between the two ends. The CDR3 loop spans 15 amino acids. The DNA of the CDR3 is TGTGCCAGCATCCCCCGGACAGAACTTGGAAACACCATATATTTT. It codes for CASIPRTELGNTIYF.

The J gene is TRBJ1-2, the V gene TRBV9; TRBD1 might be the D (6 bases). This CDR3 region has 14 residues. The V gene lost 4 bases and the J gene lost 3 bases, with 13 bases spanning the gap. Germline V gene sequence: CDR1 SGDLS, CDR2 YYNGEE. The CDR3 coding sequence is TGTGCCAGCAGCAAAATACAGGGAGACTATGGCTACACCTTC. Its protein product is CASSKIQGDYGYTF.

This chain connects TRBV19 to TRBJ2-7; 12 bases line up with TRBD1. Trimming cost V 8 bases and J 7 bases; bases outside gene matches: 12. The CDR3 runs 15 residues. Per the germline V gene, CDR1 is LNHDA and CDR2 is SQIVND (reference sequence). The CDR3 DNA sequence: TGTGCCAGTCGACCGGGGACAGGGGGCTCTTGGGAGCAGTACTTC. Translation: CASRPGTGGSWEQYF. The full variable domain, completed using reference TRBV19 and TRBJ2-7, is DGGITQSPKYLFRKEGQNVTLSCEQNLNHDAMYWYRQDPGQGLRLIYYSQIVNDFQKGDIAEGYSVSREKKESFPLTVTSAQKNPTAFYLCASRPGTGGSWEQYFGPGTRLTVT.

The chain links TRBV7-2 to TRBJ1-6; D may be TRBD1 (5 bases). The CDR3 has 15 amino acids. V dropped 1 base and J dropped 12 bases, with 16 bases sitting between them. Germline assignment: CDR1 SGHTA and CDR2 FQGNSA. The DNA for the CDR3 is TGTGCCAGCAGCTTAGTTAGGACAACCTTAGGACCCCTCCACTTT. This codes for CASSLVRTTLGPLHF.

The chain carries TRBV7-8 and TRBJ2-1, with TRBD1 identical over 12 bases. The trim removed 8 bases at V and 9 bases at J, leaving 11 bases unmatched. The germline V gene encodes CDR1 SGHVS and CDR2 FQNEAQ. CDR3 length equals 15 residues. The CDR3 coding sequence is TGTGCCAGCGACCTCCCCGGGACAGGGGGCGGTGAGCAGTTCTTC. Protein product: CASDLPGTGGGEQFF.

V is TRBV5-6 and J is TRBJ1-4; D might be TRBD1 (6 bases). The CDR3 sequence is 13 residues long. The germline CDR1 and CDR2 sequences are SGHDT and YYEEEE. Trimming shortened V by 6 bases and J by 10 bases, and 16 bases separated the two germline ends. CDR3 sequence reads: CASTRREGGKLFF. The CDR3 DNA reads TGTGCCAGCACCCGAAGGGAGGGGGGAAAACTGTTTTTT.

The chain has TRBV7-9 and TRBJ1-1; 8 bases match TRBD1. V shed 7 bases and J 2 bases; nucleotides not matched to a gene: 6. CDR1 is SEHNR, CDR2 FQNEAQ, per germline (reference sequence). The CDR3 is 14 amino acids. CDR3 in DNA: TGTGCCAGCACCGGGACAGGATTTAACACTGAAGCTTTCTTT. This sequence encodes CASTGTGFNTEAFF.

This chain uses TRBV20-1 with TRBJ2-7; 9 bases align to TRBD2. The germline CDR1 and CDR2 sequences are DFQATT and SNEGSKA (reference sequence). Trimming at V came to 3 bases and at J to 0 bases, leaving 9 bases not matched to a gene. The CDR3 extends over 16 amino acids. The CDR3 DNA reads TGCAGTGCTAGTAGGTTCGCTAGCGGGGACTCCTACGAGCAGTACTTC. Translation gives CSASRFASGDSYEQYF.

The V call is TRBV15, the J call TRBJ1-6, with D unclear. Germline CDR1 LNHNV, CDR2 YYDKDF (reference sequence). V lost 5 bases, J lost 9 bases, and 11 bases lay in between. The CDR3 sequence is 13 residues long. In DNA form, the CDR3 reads TGTGCCACCAGCGGACTGCTTGGTTCACCCCTCCACTTT. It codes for CATSGLLGSPLHF.

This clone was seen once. The CDR3 loop reads CASSLPPGVEQFF. CDR3 coding DNA: TGTGCCAGCAGTTTACCCCCAGGTGTGGAGCAGTTCTTC. This chain joins TRBV12-3 or TRBV12-4 and TRBJ2-1; D unresolved. CDR3 length: 13 amino acids. The germline V and J ends were trimmed by 2 bases and 10 bases, with 12 bases remaining between them.

The DNA of the CDR3 is TGTGCCAGCAGCGTAGGGGACAGGGATTTCACCGGGGAGCTGTTTTTT. Amino acid sequence: CASSVGDRDFTGELFF. The chain combines TRBV9 with TRBJ2-2, with 9 positions matching TRBD1. From germline, CDR1 is SGDLS and CDR2 YYNGEE. V gave up 0 bases and J gave up 4 bases; unmatched junction bases: 4. This CDR3 contains 16 residues.

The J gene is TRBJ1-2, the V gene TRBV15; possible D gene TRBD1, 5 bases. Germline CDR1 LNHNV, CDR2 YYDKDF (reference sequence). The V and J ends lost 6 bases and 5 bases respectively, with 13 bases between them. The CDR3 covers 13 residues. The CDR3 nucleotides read TGTGCCACCAGTGGGGGGATCCTTTATGGCTACACCTTC. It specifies CATSGGILYGYTF. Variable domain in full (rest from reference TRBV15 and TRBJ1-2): DAMVIQNPRYQVTQFGKPVTLSCSQTLNHNVMYWYQQKSSQAPKLLFHYYDKDFNNEADTPDNFQSRRPNTSFCFLDIRSPGLGDTAMYLCATSGGILYGYTFGSGTRLTVV.

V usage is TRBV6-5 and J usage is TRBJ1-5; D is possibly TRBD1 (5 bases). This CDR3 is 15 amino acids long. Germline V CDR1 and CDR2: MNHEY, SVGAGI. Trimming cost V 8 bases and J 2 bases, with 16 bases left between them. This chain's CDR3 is CASSAGDLRNQPQHF. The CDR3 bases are TGTGCCAGCTCCGCGGGGGATTTACGCAATCAGCCCCAGCATTTT.

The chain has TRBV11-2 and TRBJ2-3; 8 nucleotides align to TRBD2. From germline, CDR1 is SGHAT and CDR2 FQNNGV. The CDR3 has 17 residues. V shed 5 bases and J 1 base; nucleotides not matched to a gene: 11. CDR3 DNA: TGTGCCAGCAGCCCCCCCCGTGAACTAGCGGGCACAGATACGCAGTATTTT. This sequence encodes CASSPPRELAGTDTQYF.

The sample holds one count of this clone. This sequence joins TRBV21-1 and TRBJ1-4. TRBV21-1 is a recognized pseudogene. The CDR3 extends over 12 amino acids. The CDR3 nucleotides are TGTGCCAACCGCCCCCTAAATGAAAAACTGTTTTTT. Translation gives CANRPLNEKLFF.

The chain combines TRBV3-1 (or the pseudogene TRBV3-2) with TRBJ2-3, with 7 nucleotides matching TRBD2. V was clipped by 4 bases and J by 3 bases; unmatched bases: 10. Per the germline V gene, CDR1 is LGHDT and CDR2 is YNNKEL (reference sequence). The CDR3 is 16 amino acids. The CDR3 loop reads CASSPSLLAGTDTQYF. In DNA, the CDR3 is TGTGCCAGCAGCCCCAGCCTATTAGCGGGTACAGATACGCAGTATTTT.

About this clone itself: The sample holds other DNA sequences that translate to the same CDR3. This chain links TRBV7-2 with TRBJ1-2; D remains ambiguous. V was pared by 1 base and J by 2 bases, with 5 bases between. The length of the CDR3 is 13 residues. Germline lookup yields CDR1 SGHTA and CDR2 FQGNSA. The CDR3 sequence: CASSLGANYGYTF. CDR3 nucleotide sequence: TGTGCCAGCAGCTTAGGGGCGAACTATGGCTACACCTTC.

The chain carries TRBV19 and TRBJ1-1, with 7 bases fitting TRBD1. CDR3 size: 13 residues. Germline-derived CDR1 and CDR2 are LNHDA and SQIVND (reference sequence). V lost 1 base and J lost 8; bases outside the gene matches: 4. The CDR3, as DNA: TGTGCCAGTAGTATAGGGGGACAGACCGAAGCTTTCTTT. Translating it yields CASSIGGQTEAFF.

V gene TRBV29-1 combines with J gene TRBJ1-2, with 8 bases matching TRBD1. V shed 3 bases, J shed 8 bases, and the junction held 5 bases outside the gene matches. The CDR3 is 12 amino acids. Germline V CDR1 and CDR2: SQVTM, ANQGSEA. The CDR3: CSVEGQEVGYTF. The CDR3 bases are TGCAGCGTTGAGGGACAGGAGGTGGGCTACACCTTC.

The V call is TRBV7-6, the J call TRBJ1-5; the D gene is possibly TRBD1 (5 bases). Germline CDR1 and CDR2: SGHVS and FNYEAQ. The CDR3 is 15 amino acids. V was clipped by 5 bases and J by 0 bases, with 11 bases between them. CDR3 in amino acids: CASSQDSFSNQPQHF. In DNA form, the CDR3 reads TGTGCCAGCAGCCAAGACAGTTTTAGCAATCAGCCCCAGCATTTT.

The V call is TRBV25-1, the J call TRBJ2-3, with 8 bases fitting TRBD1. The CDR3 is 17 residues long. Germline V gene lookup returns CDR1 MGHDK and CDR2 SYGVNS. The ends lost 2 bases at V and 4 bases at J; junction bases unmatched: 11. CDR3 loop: CASSERAGGQGADTQYF. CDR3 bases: TGTGCCAGCAGTGAACGAGCCGGAGGACAGGGTGCAGATACGCAGTATTTT. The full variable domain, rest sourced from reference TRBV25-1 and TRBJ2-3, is EADIYQTPRYLVIGTGKKITLECSQTMGHDKMYWYQQDPGMELHLIHYSYGVNSTEKGDLSSESTVSRIRTEHFPLTLESARPSHTSQYLCASSERAGGQGADTQYFGPGTRLTVL.

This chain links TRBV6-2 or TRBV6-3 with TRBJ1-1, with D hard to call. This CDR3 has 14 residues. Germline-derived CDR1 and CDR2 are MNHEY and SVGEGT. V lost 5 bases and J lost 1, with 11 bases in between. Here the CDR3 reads CASSTIQENTEAFF. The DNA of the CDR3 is TGTGCCAGCAGTACAATTCAGGAGAACACTGAAGCTTTCTTT.

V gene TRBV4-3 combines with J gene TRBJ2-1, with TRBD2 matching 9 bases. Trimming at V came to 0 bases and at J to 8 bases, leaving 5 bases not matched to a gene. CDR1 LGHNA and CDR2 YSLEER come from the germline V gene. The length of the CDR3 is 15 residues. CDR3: CASSQEASGVDEQFF. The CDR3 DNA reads TGCGCCAGCAGCCAAGAAGCTAGCGGGGTTGATGAGCAGTTCTTC.

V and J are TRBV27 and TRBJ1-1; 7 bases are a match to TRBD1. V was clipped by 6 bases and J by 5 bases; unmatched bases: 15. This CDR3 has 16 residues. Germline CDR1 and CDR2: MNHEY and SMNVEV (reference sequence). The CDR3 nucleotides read TGTGCCAGCAGCGTGAGGGGGCAGCTTTCAAGGACTGAAGCTTTCTTT. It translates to CASSVRGQLSRTEAFF.

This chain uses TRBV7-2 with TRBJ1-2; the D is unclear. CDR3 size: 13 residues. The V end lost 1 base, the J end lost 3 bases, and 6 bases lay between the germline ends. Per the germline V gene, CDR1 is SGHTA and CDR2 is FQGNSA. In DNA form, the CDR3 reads TGTGCCAGCAGCTTAGTACCGGACTATGGCTACACCTTC. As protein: CASSLVPDYGYTF.

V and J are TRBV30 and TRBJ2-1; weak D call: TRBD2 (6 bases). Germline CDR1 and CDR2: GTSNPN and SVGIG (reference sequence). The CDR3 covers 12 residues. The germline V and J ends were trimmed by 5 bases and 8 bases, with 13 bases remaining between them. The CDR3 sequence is CAWAGSVDEQFF. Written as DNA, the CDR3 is TGTGCCTGGGCGGGGAGTGTGGATGAGCAGTTCTTC.

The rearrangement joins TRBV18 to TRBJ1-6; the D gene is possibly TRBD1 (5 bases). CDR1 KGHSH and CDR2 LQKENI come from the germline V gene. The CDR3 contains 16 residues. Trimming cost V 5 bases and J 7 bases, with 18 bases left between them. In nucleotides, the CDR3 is TGTGCCAGCTCAATTAAGGCCGGGACTATCAATTCACCCCTCCACTTT. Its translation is CASSIKAGTINSPLHF.

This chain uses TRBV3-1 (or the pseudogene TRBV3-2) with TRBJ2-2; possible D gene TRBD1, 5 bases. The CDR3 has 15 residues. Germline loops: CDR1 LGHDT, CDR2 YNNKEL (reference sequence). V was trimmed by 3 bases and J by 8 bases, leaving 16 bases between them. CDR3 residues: CASSQGQARAGELFF. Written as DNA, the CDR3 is TGTGCCAGCAGCCAGGGGCAAGCCCGGGCAGGGGAGCTGTTTTTT.

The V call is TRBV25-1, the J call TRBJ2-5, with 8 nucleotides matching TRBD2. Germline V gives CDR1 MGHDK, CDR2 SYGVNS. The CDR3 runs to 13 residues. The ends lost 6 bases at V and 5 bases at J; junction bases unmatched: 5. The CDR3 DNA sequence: TGTGCCAGCAGCATAGCGGGGATCGAGACCCAGTACTTC. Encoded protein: CASSIAGIETQYF.